Each of the 28 T cell receptor beta chains below was sequenced from the same sample in a study of Ad26.COV2.S vaccination and SARS-CoV-2 variants. Indicated treatment: roughly 20 received Ad26.COV2.S at low or high dose, single or two shots; about five received placebo; per-sample allocation not given. Samples analyzed were those drawn on day 63 after the first vaccine or placebo injection. Method: immunoSEQ multiplex PCR; TCRdb's copy keeps in-frame clones and lacks some. The sample includes about 680,000 clones, 89% of them seen just once. The specimen was peripheral blood, collected in a trial of Ad26.COV2.S vaccine versus placebo. These receptors all come from a person between 18 and 59 years old who received the Ad26.COV2.S COVID-19 vaccine or a placebo.

The chain carries TRBV7-2 and TRBJ2-7, with D hard to call. Germline-derived CDR1 and CDR2 are SGHTA and FQGNSA. V was cut by 1 base and J by 1 base, with 5 bases left in between. This CDR3 has 13 amino acids. The CDR3 sequence is CASSLVHSYEQYF. CDR3 nucleotides: TGTGCCAGCAGCTTAGTCCATTCCTACGAGCAGTACTTC.

A single count supports this clone. The J gene is TRBJ2-7, the V gene TRBV3-1 (or the pseudogene TRBV3-2), with D unresolved. V was clipped by 3 bases and J by 3 bases, with 12 bases between them. Per germline, CDR1 LGHDT and CDR2 YNNKEL (reference sequence). The CDR3 runs 14 residues. CDR3 loop: CASSHDTNGYEQYF. The CDR3 nucleotides are TGTGCCAGCAGCCACGACACGAATGGCTACGAGCAGTACTTC.

DNA for the CDR3: TGTGCCAGTCTTCGACACCCTAACTATGGCTACACCTTC. This encodes CASLRHPNYGYTF. The rearrangement joins TRBV5-4 to TRBJ1-2, with no clear D. This CDR3 contains 13 residues. In germline, CDR1 is SGHNT, CDR2 YYREEE (reference sequence). With 8 bases removed from V and 0 bases from J, the gap between germline ends came to 11 bases.

The V and J genes are TRBV10-3 and TRBJ1-1; D is unclear. CDR3 size: 16 residues. V was cut by 5 bases and J by 3 bases, with 19 bases left in between. Germline V lookup: CDR1 ENHRY, CDR2 SYGVKD. The CDR3 sequence: CAISPFPVVADTEAFF. The CDR3, as DNA: TGTGCCATCAGTCCTTTCCCTGTGGTTGCGGACACTGAAGCTTTCTTT.

The chain has TRBV24-1 and TRBJ2-7; 8 bases are shared with TRBD1. Losses at the gene ends were 6 bases for V and 6 bases for J; bases not matched to a gene: 3. Germline V CDR1 and CDR2: KGHDR, SFDVKD. The CDR3 runs to 12 residues. CDR3 bases: TGTGCCACCAGTCAGGGGGCCGGCGAGCAGTACTTC. Translated: CATSQGAGEQYF.

This chain links TRBV7-2 with TRBJ2-2; a possible D gene is TRBD1 (6 bases). Trimming took off 4 bases at V and 7 bases at J, with 13 bases between the two ends. Germline lookup yields CDR1 SGHTA and CDR2 FQGNSA. The CDR3 loop spans 14 amino acids. The CDR3 nucleotides are TGTGCCAGCAGCTACAGGGATTACGACGGGGAGCTGTTTTTT. It codes for CASSYRDYDGELFF.

The V call is TRBV29-1, the J call TRBJ2-5; D might be TRBD1 (6 bases). The CDR3 loop spans 13 amino acids. Germline lookup yields CDR1 SQVTM and CDR2 ANQGSEA. The V and J ends lost 5 bases and 2 bases respectively, with 12 bases between them. The CDR3 loop reads CSVRTGLQETQYF. As DNA, the CDR3 is TGCAGCGTTCGAACAGGGTTACAAGAGACCCAGTACTTC.

A word on this clone: The same CDR3 also results from other DNA sequences found in this sample. This chain uses TRBV18 with TRBJ1-2; D gene ambiguous. CDR3 length equals 13 residues. Germline V gene lookup returns CDR1 KGHSH and CDR2 LQKENI. Trimming took off 2 bases at V and 1 base at J, with 5 bases between the two ends. The CDR3 DNA sequence: TGTGCCAGCTCACCAGGGGATAACTATGGCTACACCTTC. Translated, it gives CASSPGDNYGYTF. Supplemented by reference TRBV18 and TRBJ1-2, the full variable domain reads NAGVMQNPRHLVRRRGQEARLRCSPMKGHSHVYWYRQLPEEGLKFMVYLQKENIIDESGMPKERFSAEFPKEGPSILRIQQVVRGDSAAYFCASSPGDNYGYTFGSGTRLTVV.

This clone was seen once. The chain recombines TRBV6-5 with TRBJ2-1; the D gene is possibly TRBD2 (6 bases). There are 15 residues in the CDR3. The V gene's germline CDR1 is MNHEY and CDR2 SVGAGI. V was clipped by 4 bases and J by 3 bases, with 13 bases between them. CDR3 DNA sequence: TGTGCCAGCAGTTCTTGGGGGGACGGCTACAATGAGCAGTTCTTC. Translated, it gives CASSSWGDGYNEQFF.

This sequence joins TRBV7-2 and TRBJ1-2; 7 nucleotides line up with TRBD1. The CDR3 runs to 15 residues. Germline lookup yields CDR1 SGHTA and CDR2 FQGNSA. The trim removed 2 bases at V and 3 bases at J, leaving 6 bases unmatched. The CDR3 is CASSLRTGGDYGYTF. The CDR3 DNA sequence: TGTGCCAGCAGCTTAAGGACAGGAGGGGACTATGGCTACACCTTC. Supplemented by reference TRBV7-2 and TRBJ1-2, the full variable domain reads GAGVSQSPSNKVTEKGKDVELRCDPISGHTALYWYRQSLGQGLEFLIYFQGNSAPDKSGLPSDRFSAERTGGSVSTLTIQRTQQEDSAVYLCASSLRTGGDYGYTFGSGTRLTVV.

On this clone itself: At the DNA level, this CDR3 is encoded by other sequences in the same sample as well. The chain carries TRBV19 and TRBJ1-6; no reliable D call. CDR3 size: 12 residues. In germline, CDR1 is LNHDA, CDR2 SQIVND (reference sequence). The ends were cut back, 3 bases at V and 7 bases at J, with 4 bases in the middle. CDR3: CASSILNSPLHF. CDR3 bases: TGTGCCAGTAGTATTTTGAATTCACCCCTCCACTTT.

The CDR3 reads CASSLAGLAKNIQYF. The CDR3 DNA follows: TGTGCCAGCAGCTTGGCAGGACTAGCCAAAAACATTCAGTACTTC. The rearrangement links TRBV5-8 to TRBJ2-4; TRBD2 might be the D (5 bases). Trimming took off 0 bases at V and 0 bases at J, with 7 bases between the two ends. The CDR3 extends over 15 amino acids. From germline, CDR1 is SGHTS and CDR2 YDEGEE.

The chain combines TRBV19 with TRBJ2-1; 9 positions agree with TRBD2. Germline CDR1 and CDR2: LNHDA and SQIVND (reference sequence). With V trimmed by 3 bases and J by 3 bases, 3 bases remained unmatched. There are 15 residues in the CDR3. CDR3 in amino acids: CASSILTSGYNEQFF. In nucleotides, the CDR3 is TGTGCCAGTAGTATTCTGACTAGCGGCTACAATGAGCAGTTCTTC.

V usage is TRBV6-2 or TRBV6-3 and J usage is TRBJ2-7; 9 bases are shared with TRBD1. The germline V gene has CDR1 MNHEY and CDR2 SVGEGT. V gave up 5 bases and J gave up 3 bases; unmatched junction bases: 8. The CDR3 sequence is 15 residues long. The CDR3 DNA sequence: TGTGCCAGCAGTAGAAACACAGGGGGCGGCTACGAGCAGTACTTC. It translates to CASSRNTGGGYEQYF.

This rearrangement joins TRBV19 to TRBJ2-7; no clear D. Germline lookup yields CDR1 LNHDA and CDR2 SQIVND (reference sequence). V shed 5 bases and J shed 3 bases, with 5 bases lying between them. This CDR3 contains 11 residues. The CDR3 sequence: CASSDLYEQYF. CDR3 coding DNA: TGTGCCAGTAGTGACCTCTACGAGCAGTACTTC.

The V and J genes are TRBV7-6 and TRBJ1-2, with D maybe TRBD1 (5 bases). The CDR3 covers 15 residues. Germline V gene lookup returns CDR1 SGHVS and CDR2 FNYEAQ. V was trimmed by 4 bases and J by 4 bases, leaving 16 bases between them. CDR3 DNA: TGTGCCAGCAGCTACCGGGACGACGGTTCCTATGGCTACACCTTC. Translating it yields CASSYRDDGSYGYTF.

J is TRBJ2-1 and V is TRBV5-1; 8 bases are shared with TRBD2. CDR3 length: 15 residues. Germline assignment: CDR1 SGHRS and CDR2 YFSETQ. The V segment lost 0 bases and the J segment 6 bases; nucleotides outside the gene matches: 5. This chain's CDR3 is CASSLDSGKRNEQFF. In nucleotides, the CDR3 is TGCGCCAGCAGCTTGGATAGCGGGAAGCGCAATGAGCAGTTCTTC.

This sequence joins TRBV18 and TRBJ2-1; D is ambiguous. Germline CDR1 is KGHSH and CDR2 is LQKENI. The germline V and J ends were trimmed by 3 bases and 0 bases, with 6 bases remaining between them. This CDR3 has 14 residues. As DNA, the CDR3 is TGTGCCAGCTCACCGATCTCCTCCTACAATGAGCAGTTCTTC. This codes for CASSPISSYNEQFF.

The CDR3 reads CASSPPGSGRTAEQFF. CDR3 in DNA: TGTGCCAGCAGCCCTCCAGGGAGCGGGAGGACAGCCGAGCAGTTCTTC. The chain links TRBV7-9 to TRBJ2-1; 9 nucleotides agree with TRBD2. The CDR3 contains 16 residues. V was clipped by 5 bases and J by 10 bases; unmatched bases: 15. CDR1 and CDR2 (germline): SEHNR, FQNEAQ (reference sequence).

The rearrangement links TRBV10-3 to TRBJ2-7, with D possibly matching TRBD2 (5 bases). The CDR3 covers 11 residues. Trimming left V 6 bases short and J 5 bases short, with 8 bases between. The V gene's germline CDR1 is ENHRY and CDR2 SYGVKD. CDR3 sequence (DNA): TGTGCCATCAGGAGCGGAGACGAGCAGTACTTC. It is translated as CAIRSGDEQYF.

The rearrangement links TRBV19 to TRBJ1-3, with D hard to call. Germline V gives CDR1 LNHDA, CDR2 SQIVND (reference sequence). V gave up 5 bases and J gave up 0 bases, with 20 bases separating them. This CDR3 spans 18 amino acids. CDR3 sequence (DNA): TGTGCCAGTAGTCCAAGGCCGGTAGGGCGGCGCTCTGGAAACACCATATATTTT. Its protein product is CASSPRPVGRRSGNTIYF.

This clone was counted a single time. This chain joins TRBV10-1 and TRBJ2-7; D is ambiguous. CDR3 length equals 14 residues. V lost 3 bases and J lost 2, with 11 bases in between. Germline-derived CDR1 and CDR2 are WNHNN and SYGVQD (reference sequence). CDR3 DNA: TGCGCCAGCAGTGACCCGGCCCCACCCTACGAGCAGTACTTC. Amino acids: CASSDPAPPYEQYF.

This chain joins TRBV7-6 and TRBJ2-3; possibly TRBD2 for D (5 bases). The germline gives CDR1 SGHVS, CDR2 FNYEAQ. This CDR3 region has 14 residues. V gave up 0 bases and J gave up 2 bases, with 6 bases separating them. The CDR3 loop reads CASSLAEDTDTQYF. CDR3 in DNA: TGTGCCAGCAGCTTAGCGGAGGACACAGATACGCAGTATTTT.

The chain carries TRBV5-1 and TRBJ2-1; 8 bases agree with TRBD2. The CDR3 length is 16 residues. Unmatched junction bases numbered 6, after V lost 0 bases and J lost 4 bases. In germline, CDR1 is SGHRS, CDR2 YFSETQ. The CDR3 region has the DNA TGCGCCAGCAGCTTGGACATTGCGGGGGGTTACAATGAGCAGTTCTTC. Translation gives CASSLDIAGGYNEQFF.

The chain combines TRBV18 with TRBJ1-4; D ambiguous. CDR3 length: 16 amino acids. Germline-derived CDR1 and CDR2 are KGHSH and LQKENI. Trimming stripped 0 bases from V and 4 bases from J, with 12 bases between. In nucleotides, the CDR3 is TGTGCCAGCTCACCACCGATCGGCAGCAATAATGAAAAACTGTTTTTT. Translation: CASSPPIGSNNEKLFF.

The V call is TRBV2, the J call TRBJ2-5; D gene ambiguous. The V end was cut by 8 bases, the J end by 4 bases, with 5 bases between. Per the germline V gene, CDR1 is SNHLY and CDR2 is FYNNEI. CDR3 size: 10 residues. The CDR3 region is CASRLETQYF. The CDR3 nucleotides are TGTGCCAGCCGATTAGAGACCCAGTACTTC.

This chain uses TRBV2 with TRBJ1-2, with D perhaps TRBD1 (6 bases). V was shortened by 5 bases and J by 8 bases, with 15 bases between the two germline ends. Germline V gene lookup returns CDR1 SNHLY and CDR2 FYNNEI. The CDR3 contains 13 residues. The chain's CDR3 is CASSSQGFGGYTF. For the CDR3, the DNA is TGTGCCAGCAGTTCACAGGGATTCGGGGGCTACACCTTC.

Concerning this clone: Other DNA sequences of this sample code for an identical CDR3. The V and J genes are TRBV18 and TRBJ2-5, with 7 bases lining up with TRBD1. V was pared by 2 bases and J by 1 base, with 1 base of the junction left unmatched. This CDR3 spans 14 amino acids. Germline V gene sequence: CDR1 KGHSH, CDR2 LQKENI. For the CDR3, the DNA is TGTGCCAGCTCACCAGGGACAGCCCAAGAGACCCAGTACTTC. It specifies CASSPGTAQETQYF.